This T cell receptor beta chain emerged from a study of CD8 T cells in Susac syndrome (dated by TCRdb to between 2018 and 2021). Concerning the study at large: Repertoire sequencing was used to test whether CD8+ T cell activation and differentiation in Susac syndrome was antigen driven.

RNA was extracted using the RNeasy kit, and roughly 0.45 to 1 microgram was reverse transcribed with random hexamers. The immunoSEQ multiplex PCR assay, which covers 54 Vbeta and 13 Jbeta segments, was used to amplify TCR beta CDR3 regions. PCR amplification bias was corrected using a synthetic template baseline for primer optimization and computational correction. In the authors' own workflow: Reads were annotated to V, D and J genes per IMGT and analyzed with immunoSEQ Analyzer, keeping only productive sequences. Clonality was computed as one minus Shannon entropy normalized by log2 of the number of productive unique sequences. Public and private clones were assessed among the 100 most prevalent clones of each patient and control. Clones were defined as Susac-specific when absent from the healthy and MS cohorts, from about 970 published viral clones and from other ImmuneACCESS disease sequences. The raw public reads went through TCRdb reprocessing: fastp at Q25, MiXCR clone calling, in-frame beta chains kept. When rows share a CDR3 protein, they turn into one entry using the most common DNA and genes. TCRdb, rather than the study authors, made the V and J calls. The sample records about 210,000 distinct CDR3 sequences, 95% of which are singletons. The ten largest clones add up to around 0.099% of the sample.

This clonotype is a singleton in its sample. The specificity of this receptor is unknown. Base qualities are not provided; no much larger clone lies one nucleotide away. A lone read gives weak evidence. Peripheral blood CD8+ and CD4+ T cells from healthy donors, Susac syndrome patients and multiple sclerosis patients were profiled by high-throughput TCR beta sequencing. Multiple sclerosis controls were treatment-naive patients with stable or active relapsing-remitting disease fulfilling revised McDonald criteria. Bulk CD8+ and CD4+ T cells were purified by magnetic negative isolation, whereas CD8+ TEMRA cells were enriched by FACS. Blood was drawn into EDTA tubes, processed within 24 hours, and PBMCs were isolated by density gradient centrifugation. PBMCs intended for TCR sequencing were frozen in liquid nitrogen and were later thawed in a 37 degrees C water bath. Purity of sorted or isolated CD4+, CD8+ and CD8+ TEMRA cells was at least 90%.

Summary of the overall study and its limitations: The number of individuals in the TCR sequencing and HLA analysis was acknowledged as relatively small.

The CDR3 runs 13 residues from the cysteine to the phenylalanine. Of the read, only the CDR3 DNA is kept; its 39 bases are in frame from base 1. CDR1 and CDR2, per the germline V gene (reference sequence), are DFQATT and SNEGSKA. At the junction V is shortened by 8 bases and J by 2 bases, with 15 bases in between. The rearranged segments are TRBV20-1 and TRBJ1-1; tentative D gene TRBD1, with 6 bases matching. The source material was CD4+ T cells from PBMCs. This clonotype was obtained from a human donor with multiple sclerosis. The DNA sequence is TGCAGTCCTGGGAACAGGGAAAACACTGAAGCTTTCTTT. It codes for CSPGNRENTEAFF.